The T cell receptor beta chain described here comes from a study of Tregs in tolerant kidney transplant recipients. General observations from the study: Donor-specific Treg expansion exceeded global Treg expansion in tolerant patients, suggesting antigen drive.

TCRdb keeps only in-frame clones here, not all; method: immunoSEQ multiplex PCR. The sample gives over 85,000 clones, roughly 93% of which show up once; 0.46% is in the top ten. The CDR3 runs 14 residues. Germline-derived CDR1 and CDR2 are SGHTA and FQGNSA. Trimming cost V 3 bases and J 8 bases, with 13 bases left between them. Points on this clone: The antigen is not known.

This TCR derives from a human donor who received a combined kidney and bone marrow transplant. The rearrangement joins TRBV7-2 to TRBJ1-4; D is unresolved. Source: CD4+ T cells from blood, taken before the transplant. The CDR3 bases are TGTGCCAGCAGCTTGGCGAGGGATCAGGAAAAACTGTTTTTT. Translation: CASSLARDQEKLFF.